These T cell receptor beta chains were read from a single sample in a study of radiation and T cells in renal cell carcinoma. Some clones are missing from TCRdb's copy, which holds only in-frame ones; the method was immunoSEQ multiplex PCR. Of around 45,000 clones detected, roughly 85% appear once; the ten largest clones hold around a quarter. The source material was blood, sampled from a patient whose treatment included radiotherapy and nephrectomy. The receptors were gathered from a woman in her seventies with renal cell carcinoma. Each CDR3 is given with its conserved first and last residue. The D gene is left open where the match is weak. Size is stated for part of the rows, as once, few or many counts, or as a class when the clone is expanded.

D: -
J: TRBJ1-2
size: -
V: TRBV30
DNA: TGTGCCTGGAGTGTCAGGGCCGCCAGGGGCTACACCTTC
CDR3: CAWSVRAARGYTF

D: -
J: TRBJ1-2
size: -
V: TRBV5-8
DNA: TGTGCCAGCAGCGCAGACAGAGATCATAACTATGGCTACACCTTC
CDR3: CASSADRDHNYGYTF

D: -
J: TRBJ2-1
size: once
V: TRBV27
DNA: TGTGCCAGCTGGGAGACTTACAATGAGCAGTTCTTC
CDR3: CASWETYNEQFF

D: -
J: TRBJ1-2
size: -
V: TRBV5-6
DNA: TGTGCCAGCAGCTTGGAGGCAGGGGTAGGCTATGGCTACACCTTC
CDR3: CASSLEAGVGYGYTF

D: -
J: TRBJ1-1
size: few
V: TRBV15
DNA: TGTGCCACCAGCAGAGATGGCCCCGGGGGCTGGAACACTGAAGCTTTCTTT
CDR3: CATSRDGPGGWNTEAFF

D: -
J: TRBJ1-2
size: -
V: TRBV5-1
DNA: TGCGCCAGCAGCTTGGGGGGGCGAGGGCTTGTCAATGGCTACACCTTC
CDR3: CASSLGGRGLVNGYTF

D: -
J: TRBJ2-5
size: -
V: TRBV19
DNA: TGTGCCAGTAGTAGTCCCGGGCAGGGGCCAGGAGAGACCCAGTACTTC
CDR3: CASSSPGQGPGETQYF

D: -
J: TRBJ2-3
size: -
V: TRBV7-9
DNA: TGTGCCAGCAGCCCCTACACTTTCTACACAGATACGCAGTATTTT
CDR3: CASSPYTFYTDTQYF

D: TRBD1
J: TRBJ1-5
size: -
V: TRBV19
DNA: TGTGCCAGTAGTCCCAGGGACAGGGGGAAAGGCAGCCAGCCCCAGCATTTT
CDR3: CASSPRDRGKGSQPQHF

D: TRBD1
J: TRBJ2-7
size: -
V: TRBV6-1
DNA: TGTGCCAGCAGTCCGACAGGGGCGGGGGAGCAGTACTTC
CDR3: CASSPTGAGEQYF

D: -
J: TRBJ1-5
size: few
V: TRBV6-5
DNA: TGTGCCAGCAGCACTGACCGCAATCAGCCCCAGCATTTT
CDR3: CASSTDRNQPQHF

D: -
J: TRBJ2-3
size: -
V: TRBV5-1
DNA: TGCGCCAGCAGCTTGGGAGATACGCAGTATTTT
CDR3: CASSLGDTQYF

D: -
J: TRBJ2-5
size: -
V: TRBV20-1
DNA: TGCAGTGCTAGGGTGTGGGAGACCCAGTACTTC
CDR3: CSARVWETQYF

D: -
J: TRBJ2-7
size: -
V: TRBV11-2
DNA: TGTGCCAGCGGGCTATCGGGATCTCCAAAGGGCTACGAGCAGTACTTC
CDR3: CASGLSGSPKGYEQYF

D: TRBD2
J: TRBJ2-7
size: -
V: TRBV4-2
DNA: TGTGCCAGCAGCCAAGATCCCACTAGCGGGAGTTTCGACGAGCAGTACTTC
CDR3: CASSQDPTSGSFDEQYF

D: -
J: TRBJ2-1
size: -
V: TRBV6-1
DNA: TGTGCCAGCAGTGAAATCGGGGGCACGAGAACCAATGAGCAGTTCTTC
CDR3: CASSEIGGTRTNEQFF

D: -
J: TRBJ1-2
size: once
V: TRBV6-1
DNA: TGTGCCAGCAGTGAAGGGTACAGAACCTTCTATGGCTACACCTTC
CDR3: CASSEGYRTFYGYTF

D: TRBD1
J: TRBJ1-1
size: -
V: TRBV10-3
DNA: TGTGCCATCAGTGCGGGACAGGGGGCGTTTGGAGCTTTCTTT
CDR3: CAISAGQGAFGAFF

D: TRBD1
J: TRBJ2-3
size: -
V: TRBV11-2
DNA: TGTGCCAGCAGCTTTTGGGGCAGGGGGCATTCAGATACGCAGTATTTT
CDR3: CASSFWGRGHSDTQYF

D: -
J: TRBJ2-7
size: -
V: TRBV6-5
DNA: TGTGCCAGCAGTAGACAAGGGGGGTTGGGCTACGAGCAGTACTTC
CDR3: CASSRQGGLGYEQYF

D: -
J: TRBJ2-2
size: -
V: TRBV29-1
DNA: TGCAGCGTTGAACCTGGAGACACCGGGGAGCTGTTTTTT
CDR3: CSVEPGDTGELFF

D: -
J: TRBJ2-2
size: -
V: TRBV6-1
DNA: TGTGCCAGCAGTGCAGGGGAGCGCACCGGGGAGCTGTTTTTT
CDR3: CASSAGERTGELFF

D: -
J: TRBJ1-5
size: -
V: TRBV6-6
DNA: TGTGCCAGCAGTTACTCGTTGCGGGGGACGGAGCAGCCCCAGCATTTT
CDR3: CASSYSLRGTEQPQHF

D: TRBD1
J: TRBJ1-5
size: once
V: TRBV2
DNA: TGTGCCAGCCTTGGACAGGGGGCTGGTCAGCCCCAGCATTTT
CDR3: CASLGQGAGQPQHF

D: TRBD1
J: TRBJ2-7
size: -
V: TRBV5-1
DNA: TGCGCCAGCAGCATAGGACAGGGGCCCTACGAGCAGTACTTC
CDR3: CASSIGQGPYEQYF

D: -
J: TRBJ2-7
size: -
V: TRBV5-8
DNA: TGTGCCAGCAGCCCGGATGGCAGGGCCCGGGAGCAGTACTTC
CDR3: CASSPDGRAREQYF

D: -
J: TRBJ1-3
size: -
V: TRBV9
DNA: TGTGCCAGCAGCTCTCCGGGGGGCTCTGGAAACACCATATATTTT
CDR3: CASSSPGGSGNTIYF

D: TRBD2
J: TRBJ2-5
size: -
V: TRBV5-4
DNA: TGTGCCAGCAGAACAGCGGGAGAGGGGGAGACCCAGTACTTC
CDR3: CASRTAGEGETQYF

D: -
J: TRBJ2-2
size: few
V: TRBV6-5
DNA: TGTGCCAGCGAACGCACGGGGTCGGGAACCGGGGAGCTGTTTTTT
CDR3: CASERTGSGTGELFF

D: -
J: TRBJ2-2
size: -
V: TRBV2
DNA: TGTGCCAGCGCCGGGGTAGGGGCGAACACCGGGGAGCTGTTTTTT
CDR3: CASAGVGANTGELFF

D: -
J: TRBJ2-5
size: once
V: TRBV5-5
DNA: TGTGCCAGCAGCGGACTCGCGGGGACTCAAGAGACCCAGTACTTC
CDR3: CASSGLAGTQETQYF

D: TRBD1
J: TRBJ2-1
size: -
V: TRBV7-2
DNA: TGTGCCAGCAGCCCGTCCCGGGACAGGCGCGTAAGCTCCTACAATGAGCAGTTCTTC
CDR3: CASSPSRDRRVSSYNEQFF

D: -
J: TRBJ2-1
size: -
V: TRBV27
DNA: TGTGCCAGCAGTTTAAAGGGCGATGAGCAGTTCTTC
CDR3: CASSLKGDEQFF

D: TRBD1
J: TRBJ1-3
size: -
V: TRBV9
DNA: TGTGCCAGCAGCCGGGACAGTGGGTCTGGAAACACCATATATTTT
CDR3: CASSRDSGSGNTIYF

D: TRBD2
J: TRBJ2-1
size: -
V: TRBV19
DNA: TGTGCCAGTAGTGGGACTAGCGGGAGAATGGACTCCTACAATGAGCAGTTCTTC
CDR3: CASSGTSGRMDSYNEQFF

D: TRBD1
J: TRBJ1-4
size: -
V: TRBV9
DNA: TGTGCCAGCAGCGCCCGGGACAGGGAAAGTGAAAAACTGTTTTTT
CDR3: CASSARDRESEKLFF

D: TRBD1
J: TRBJ2-7
size: once
V: TRBV9
DNA: TGTGCCAGCAGCACCCGGACAGGGGGGGACGAGCAGTACTTC
CDR3: CASSTRTGGDEQYF

D: -
J: TRBJ2-1
size: once
V: TRBV5-6
DNA: TGTGCCAGCAGCTGGGGCGGGGTCCCAAATGAGCAGTTCTTC
CDR3: CASSWGGVPNEQFF

D: TRBD2
J: TRBJ2-1
size: -
V: TRBV6-1
DNA: TGTGCCAGCAGTGCGGTTTTTGGGACTAGCGGGAGGAATGAGCAGTTCTTC
CDR3: CASSAVFGTSGRNEQFF

D: -
J: TRBJ2-7
size: once
V: TRBV16
DNA: TGTGCCAGCAGGCCGGGGGGCCAACCCACCTACGAGCAGTACTTC
CDR3: CASRPGGQPTYEQYF

D: -
J: TRBJ2-3
size: -
V: TRBV9
DNA: TGTGCCAGCAGCGTAGCTCCCGGCGCGGGAGATACGCAGTATTTT
CDR3: CASSVAPGAGDTQYF

D: -
J: TRBJ1-4
size: -
V: TRBV7-9
DNA: TGTGCCAGCAGCACCCGACAGGCCGCTAATGAAAAACTGTTTTTT
CDR3: CASSTRQAANEKLFF

D: TRBD2
J: TRBJ2-5
size: once
V: TRBV2
DNA: TGTGCCAGCAGTTATCTAGCGGGGGTAGTTGGAGAGACCCAGTACTTC
CDR3: CASSYLAGVVGETQYF

D: -
J: TRBJ1-4
size: -
V: TRBV19
DNA: TGTGCCAGTAGACTCGGGGAGCAGGATGAAAAACTGTTTTTT
CDR3: CASRLGEQDEKLFF

D: -
J: TRBJ2-3
size: few
V: TRBV5-1
DNA: TGCGCCAGCAGCTGGGGAGGCATTCCTAGCACAGATACGCAGTATTTT
CDR3: CASSWGGIPSTDTQYF

D: -
J: TRBJ2-7
size: -
V: TRBV9
DNA: TGTGCCAGCAGCGTAGGAACTACCACCTACGAGCAGTACTTC
CDR3: CASSVGTTTYEQYF

D: TRBD2
J: TRBJ2-3
size: once
V: TRBV7-6
DNA: TGTGCCAGCAGCTTAGTAGGTAGCGGGAGCTCTACGCAGTATTTT
CDR3: CASSLVGSGSSTQYF

D: TRBD2
J: TRBJ2-5
size: -
V: TRBV6-5
DNA: TGTGCCAGCAGAGCACTAGCGTACCAAGAGACCCAGTACTTC
CDR3: CASRALAYQETQYF

D: TRBD2
J: TRBJ2-5
size: once
V: TRBV13
DNA: TGTGCCAGCAGCAAAAGACTAGCGGGGGGACAAGAGACCCAGTACTTC
CDR3: CASSKRLAGGQETQYF

D: -
J: TRBJ1-1
size: -
V: TRBV7-9
DNA: TGTGCCAGCAGCTTAGCGGCGGAGACTGAAGCTTTCTTT
CDR3: CASSLAAETEAFF

D: -
J: TRBJ1-2
size: -
V: TRBV6-5
DNA: TGTGCCAGCAGCTGGGACCCCCTGGGCTACACCTTC
CDR3: CASSWDPLGYTF

D: -
J: TRBJ1-5
size: -
V: TRBV4-1
DNA: TGCGCCAGCAGCCGAGACAGGACCGCCTTGGCCCAGCATTTT
CDR3: CASSRDRTALAQHF

D: -
J: TRBJ2-7
size: -
V: TRBV27
DNA: TGTGCCAGCAGTCCGACCGCGGCCGGGGAGCAGTACTTC
CDR3: CASSPTAAGEQYF

D: -
J: TRBJ2-7
size: -
V: TRBV15
DNA: TGTGCCACCAGCAGCGACGGTTACGAGCAGTACTTC
CDR3: CATSSDGYEQYF

D: -
J: TRBJ2-3
size: once
V: TRBV7-2
DNA: TGTGCCAGCAGCTTAGCCGGGGGTACGCAGTATTTT
CDR3: CASSLAGGTQYF

D: -
J: TRBJ1-1
size: -
V: TRBV14
DNA: TGTGCCAGCAGCCGTAGGAGGAACACTGAAGCTTTCTTT
CDR3: CASSRRRNTEAFF

D: -
J: TRBJ2-3
size: -
V: TRBV13
DNA: TGTGCCAGCAGCTTAGGACAATATACGCAGTATTTT
CDR3: CASSLGQYTQYF

D: -
J: TRBJ2-2
size: few
V: TRBV5-6
DNA: TGTGCCAGCAGCTTGTGGCTAGATGCCGGGGAGCTGTTTTTT
CDR3: CASSLWLDAGELFF

D: -
J: TRBJ1-4
size: -
V: TRBV2
DNA: TGTGCCAGCAGGAAGGGACTGAATAATGAAAAACTGTTTTTT
CDR3: CASRKGLNNEKLFF